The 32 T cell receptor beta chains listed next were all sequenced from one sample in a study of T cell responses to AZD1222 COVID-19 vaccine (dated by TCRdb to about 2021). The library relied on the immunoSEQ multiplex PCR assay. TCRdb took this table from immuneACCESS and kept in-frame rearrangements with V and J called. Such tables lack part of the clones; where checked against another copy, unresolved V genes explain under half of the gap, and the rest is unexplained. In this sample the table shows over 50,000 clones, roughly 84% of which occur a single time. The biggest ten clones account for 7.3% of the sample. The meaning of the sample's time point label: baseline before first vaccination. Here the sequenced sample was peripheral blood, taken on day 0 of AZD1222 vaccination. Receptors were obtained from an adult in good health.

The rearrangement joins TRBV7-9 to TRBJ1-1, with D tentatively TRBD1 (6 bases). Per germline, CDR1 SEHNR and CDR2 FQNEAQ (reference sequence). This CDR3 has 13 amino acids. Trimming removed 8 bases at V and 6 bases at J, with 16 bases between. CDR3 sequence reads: CASAPQGRPEAFF. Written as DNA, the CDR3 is TGTGCCAGCGCCCCACAGGGTAGACCTGAAGCTTTCTTT. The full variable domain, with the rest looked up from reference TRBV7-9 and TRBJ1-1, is DTGVSQNPRHKITKRGQNVTFRCDPISEHNRLYWYRQTLGQGPEFLTYFQNEAQLEKSRLLSDRFSAERPKGSFSTLEIQRTEQGDSAMYLCASAPQGRPEAFFGQGTRLTVV.

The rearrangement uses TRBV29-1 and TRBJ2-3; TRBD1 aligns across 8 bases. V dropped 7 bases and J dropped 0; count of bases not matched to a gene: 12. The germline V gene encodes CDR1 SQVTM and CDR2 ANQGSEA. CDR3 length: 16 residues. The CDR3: CSASPTGVTSTDTQYF. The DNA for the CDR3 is TGCAGCGCAAGCCCGACAGGGGTCACAAGCACAGATACGCAGTATTTT.

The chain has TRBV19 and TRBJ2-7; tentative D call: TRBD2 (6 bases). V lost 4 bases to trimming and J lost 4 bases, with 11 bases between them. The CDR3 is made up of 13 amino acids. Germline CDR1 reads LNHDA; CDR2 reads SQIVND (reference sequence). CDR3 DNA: TGTGCCAGTAGTAGAGGCGGGGTTTACGAGCAGTACTTC. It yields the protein CASSRGGVYEQYF. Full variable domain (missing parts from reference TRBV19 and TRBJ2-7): DGGITQSPKYLFRKEGQNVTLSCEQNLNHDAMYWYRQDPGQGLRLIYYSQIVNDFQKGDIAEGYSVSREKKESFPLTVTSAQKNPTAFYLCASSRGGVYEQYFGPGTRLTVT.

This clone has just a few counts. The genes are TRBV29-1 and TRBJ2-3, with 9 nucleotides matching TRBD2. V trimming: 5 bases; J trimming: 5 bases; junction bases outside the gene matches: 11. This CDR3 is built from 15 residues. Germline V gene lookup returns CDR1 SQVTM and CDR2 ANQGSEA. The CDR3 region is CSVYPSSGGGDTQYF. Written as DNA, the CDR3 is TGCAGCGTTTACCCTAGTAGCGGGGGTGGAGATACGCAGTATTTT.

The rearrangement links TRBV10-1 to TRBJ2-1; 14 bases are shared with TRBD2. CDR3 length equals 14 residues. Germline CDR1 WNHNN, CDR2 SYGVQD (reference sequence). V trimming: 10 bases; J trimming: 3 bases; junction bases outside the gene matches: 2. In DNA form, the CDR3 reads TGCGCCACCGGACTAGCGGGGGGCTACAATGAGCAGTTCTTC. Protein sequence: CATGLAGGYNEQFF.

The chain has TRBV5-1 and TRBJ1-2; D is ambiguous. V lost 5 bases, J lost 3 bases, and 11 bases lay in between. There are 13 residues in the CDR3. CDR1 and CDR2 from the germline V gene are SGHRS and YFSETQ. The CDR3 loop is CASRPTWDYGYTF. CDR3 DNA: TGCGCCAGCAGGCCAACATGGGACTATGGCTACACCTTC.

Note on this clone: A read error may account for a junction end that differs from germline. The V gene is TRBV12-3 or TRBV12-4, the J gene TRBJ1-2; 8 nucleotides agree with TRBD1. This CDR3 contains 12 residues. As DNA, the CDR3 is TGTGCCAGCAGTTCCGGGGACAGGTCCGCGGGATTC. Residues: CASSSGDRSAGF.

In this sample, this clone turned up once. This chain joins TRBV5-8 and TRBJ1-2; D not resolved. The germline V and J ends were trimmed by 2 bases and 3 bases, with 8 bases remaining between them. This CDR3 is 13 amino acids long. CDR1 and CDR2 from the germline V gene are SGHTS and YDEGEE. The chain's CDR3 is CASSFWQDYGYTF. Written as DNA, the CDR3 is TGTGCCAGCAGCTTTTGGCAGGACTATGGCTACACCTTC.

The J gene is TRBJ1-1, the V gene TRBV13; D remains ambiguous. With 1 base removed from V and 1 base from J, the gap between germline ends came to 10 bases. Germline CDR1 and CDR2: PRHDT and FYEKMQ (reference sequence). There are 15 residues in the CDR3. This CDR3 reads CASSLAPGTNTEAFF. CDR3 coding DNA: TGTGCCAGCAGCTTAGCCCCAGGAACGAACACTGAAGCTTTCTTT.

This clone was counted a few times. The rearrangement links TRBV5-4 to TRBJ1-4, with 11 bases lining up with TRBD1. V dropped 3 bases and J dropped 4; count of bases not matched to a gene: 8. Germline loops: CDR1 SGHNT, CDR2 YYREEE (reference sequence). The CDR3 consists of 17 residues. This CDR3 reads CASSSGQGARFNEKLFF. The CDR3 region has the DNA TGTGCCAGCAGCTCCGGACAGGGGGCTCGTTTTAATGAAAAACTGTTTTTT.

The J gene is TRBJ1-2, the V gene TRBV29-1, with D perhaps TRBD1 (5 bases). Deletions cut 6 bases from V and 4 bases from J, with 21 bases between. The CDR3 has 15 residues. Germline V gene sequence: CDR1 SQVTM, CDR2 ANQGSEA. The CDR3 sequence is CSVTTPGGGVYGYTF. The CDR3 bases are TGCAGCGTCACCACTCCTGGGGGAGGGGTCTATGGCTACACCTTC.

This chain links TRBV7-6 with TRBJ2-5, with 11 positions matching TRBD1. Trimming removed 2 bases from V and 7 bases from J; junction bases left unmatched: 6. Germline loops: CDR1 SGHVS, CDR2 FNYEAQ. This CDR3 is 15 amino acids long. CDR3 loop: CASSLRQGTGGTQYF. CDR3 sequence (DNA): TGTGCCAGCAGCTTACGTCAGGGGACAGGGGGGACCCAGTACTTC. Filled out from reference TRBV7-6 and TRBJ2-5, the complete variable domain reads GAGVSQSPRYKVTKRGQDVALRCDPISGHVSLYWYRQALGQGPEFLTYFNYEAQQDKSGLPNDRFSAERPEGSISTLTIQRTEQRDSAMYRCASSLRQGTGGTQYFGPGTRLLVL.

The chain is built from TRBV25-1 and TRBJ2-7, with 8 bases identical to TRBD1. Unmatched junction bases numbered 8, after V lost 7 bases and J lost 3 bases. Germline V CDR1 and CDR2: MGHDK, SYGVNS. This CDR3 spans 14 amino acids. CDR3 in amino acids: CASTRGPGSYEQYF. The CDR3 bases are TGTGCCAGCACCAGGGGGCCGGGAAGCTACGAGCAGTACTTC.

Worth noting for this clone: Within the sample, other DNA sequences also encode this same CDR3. The CDR3 spells CASSLSSGELFF. CDR3 in DNA: TGCGCCAGCAGCTTGTCTTCCGGGGAGCTGTTTTTT. V and J are TRBV5-1 and TRBJ2-2; no clear D. Trimming removed 1 base at V and 6 bases at J, with 4 bases between. The CDR3 has 12 residues. The germline V gene has CDR1 SGHRS and CDR2 YFSETQ.

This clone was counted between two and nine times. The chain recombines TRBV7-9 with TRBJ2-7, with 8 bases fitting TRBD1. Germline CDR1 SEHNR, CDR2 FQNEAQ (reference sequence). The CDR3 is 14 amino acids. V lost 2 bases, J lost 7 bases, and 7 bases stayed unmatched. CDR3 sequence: CASSLSGQGGEQYF. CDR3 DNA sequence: TGTGCCAGCAGCTTAAGTGGACAGGGCGGGGAGCAGTACTTC.

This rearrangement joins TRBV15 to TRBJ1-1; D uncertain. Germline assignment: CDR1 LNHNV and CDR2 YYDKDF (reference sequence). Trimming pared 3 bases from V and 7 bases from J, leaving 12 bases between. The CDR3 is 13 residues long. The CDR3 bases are TGTGCCACCAGCAGTTCGGACGTCGGTGAAGCTTTCTTT. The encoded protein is CATSSSDVGEAFF.

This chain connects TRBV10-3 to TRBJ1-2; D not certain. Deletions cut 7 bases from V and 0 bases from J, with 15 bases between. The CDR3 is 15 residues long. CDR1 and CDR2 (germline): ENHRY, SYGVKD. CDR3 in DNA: TGTGCCATCACCCTGACCCCTACATCTAACTATGGCTACACCTTC. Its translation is CAITLTPTSNYGYTF.

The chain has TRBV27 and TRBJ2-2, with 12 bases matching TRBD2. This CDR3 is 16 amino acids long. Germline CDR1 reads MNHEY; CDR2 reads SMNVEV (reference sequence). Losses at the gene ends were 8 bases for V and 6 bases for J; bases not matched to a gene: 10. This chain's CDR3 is CASLDWTSGAAGELFF. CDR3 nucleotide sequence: TGTGCCAGCTTGGATTGGACTAGCGGGGCCGCCGGGGAGCTGTTTTTT.

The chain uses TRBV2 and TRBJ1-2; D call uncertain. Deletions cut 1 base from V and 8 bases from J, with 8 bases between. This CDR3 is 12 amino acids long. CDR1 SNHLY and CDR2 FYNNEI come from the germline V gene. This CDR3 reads CASSEEGRGYTF. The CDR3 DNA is TGTGCCAGCAGTGAAGAAGGCCGCGGCTACACCTTC.

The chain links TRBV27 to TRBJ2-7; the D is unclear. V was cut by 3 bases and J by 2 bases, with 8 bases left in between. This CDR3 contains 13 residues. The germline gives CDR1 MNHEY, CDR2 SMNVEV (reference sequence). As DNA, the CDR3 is TGTGCCAGCAGTTTGCGATCGGCCTACGAGCAGTACTTC. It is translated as CASSLRSAYEQYF.

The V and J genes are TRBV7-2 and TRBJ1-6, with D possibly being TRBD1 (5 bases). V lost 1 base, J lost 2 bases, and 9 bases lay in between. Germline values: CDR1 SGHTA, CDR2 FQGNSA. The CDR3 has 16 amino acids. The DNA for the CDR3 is TGTGCCAGCAGCTTAGAAAGGGGACCCTATAATTCACCCCTCCACTTT. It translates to CASSLERGPYNSPLHF. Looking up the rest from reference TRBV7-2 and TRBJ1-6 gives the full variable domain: GAGVSQSPSNKVTEKGKDVELRCDPISGHTALYWYRQSLGQGLEFLIYFQGNSAPDKSGLPSDRFSAERTGGSVSTLTIQRTQQEDSAVYLCASSLERGPYNSPLHFGNGTRLTVT.

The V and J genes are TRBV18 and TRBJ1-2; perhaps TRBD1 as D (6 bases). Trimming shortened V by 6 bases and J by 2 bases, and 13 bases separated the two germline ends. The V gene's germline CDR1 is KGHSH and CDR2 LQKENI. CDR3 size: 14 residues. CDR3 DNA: TGTGCCAGCTCCCCCACAGGGCCGAACTATGGCTACACCTTC. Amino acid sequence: CASSPTGPNYGYTF.

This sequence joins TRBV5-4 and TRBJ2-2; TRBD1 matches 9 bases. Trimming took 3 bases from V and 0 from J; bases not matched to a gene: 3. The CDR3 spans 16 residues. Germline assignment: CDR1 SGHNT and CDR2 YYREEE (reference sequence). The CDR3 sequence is CASSSRQGANTGELFF. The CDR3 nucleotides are TGTGCCAGCAGCTCGAGACAGGGGGCGAACACCGGGGAGCTGTTTTTT.

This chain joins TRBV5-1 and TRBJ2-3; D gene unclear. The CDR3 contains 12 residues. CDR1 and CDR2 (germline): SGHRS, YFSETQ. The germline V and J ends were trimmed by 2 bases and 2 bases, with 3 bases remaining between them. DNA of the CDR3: TGCGCCAGCAGCTTTAACACAGATACGCAGTATTTT. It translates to CASSFNTDTQYF. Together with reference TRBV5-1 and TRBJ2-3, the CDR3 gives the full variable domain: KAGVTQTPRYLIKTRGQQVTLSCSPISGHRSVSWYQQTPGQGLQFLFEYFSETQRNKGNFPGRFSGRQFSNSRSEMNVSTLELGDSALYLCASSFNTDTQYFGPGTRLTVL.

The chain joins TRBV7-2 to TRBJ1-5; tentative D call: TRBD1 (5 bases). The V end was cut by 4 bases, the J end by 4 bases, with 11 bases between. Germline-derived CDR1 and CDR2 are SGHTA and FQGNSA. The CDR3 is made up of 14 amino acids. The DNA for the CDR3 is TGTGCCAGCAGCTACTCGGGGGGAAATCAGCCCCAGCATTTT. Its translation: CASSYSGGNQPQHF.

The CDR3: CASSLSGRGLGVNTEAFF. The CDR3 DNA follows: TGTGCCAGCAGTTTATCGGGAAGGGGCCTGGGGGTGAACACTGAAGCTTTCTTT. The chain couples TRBV27 to TRBJ1-1; possibly TRBD1 for D (5 bases). The CDR3 is 18 residues long. Germline loops: CDR1 MNHEY, CDR2 SMNVEV (reference sequence). Trimming pared 0 bases from V and 0 bases from J, leaving 17 bases between.

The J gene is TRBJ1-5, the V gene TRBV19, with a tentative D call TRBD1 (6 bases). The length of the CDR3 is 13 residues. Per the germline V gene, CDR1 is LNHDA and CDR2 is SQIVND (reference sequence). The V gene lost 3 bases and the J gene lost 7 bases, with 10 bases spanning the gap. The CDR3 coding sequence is TGTGCCAGTAGTATGGGGGGCTGGCAGCCCCAGCATTTT. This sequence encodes CASSMGGWQPQHF.

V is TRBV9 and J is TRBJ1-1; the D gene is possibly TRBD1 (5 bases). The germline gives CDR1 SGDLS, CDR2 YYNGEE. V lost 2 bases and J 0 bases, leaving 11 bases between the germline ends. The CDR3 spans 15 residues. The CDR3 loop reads CASSVQGYMNTEAFF. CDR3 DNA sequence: TGTGCCAGCAGCGTTCAGGGCTACATGAACACTGAAGCTTTCTTT.

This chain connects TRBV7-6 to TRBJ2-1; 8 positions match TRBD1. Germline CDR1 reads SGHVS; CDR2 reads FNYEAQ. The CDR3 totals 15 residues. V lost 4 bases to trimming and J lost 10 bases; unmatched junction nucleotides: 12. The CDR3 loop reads CASSSFGQGLWEQFF. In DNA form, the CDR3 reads TGTGCCAGCAGCTCTTTTGGACAGGGCTTATGGGAGCAGTTCTTC.

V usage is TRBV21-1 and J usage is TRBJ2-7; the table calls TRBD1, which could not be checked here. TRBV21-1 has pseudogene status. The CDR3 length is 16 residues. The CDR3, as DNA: TGTGCCAGCAGCATAATGGGCCCACCGACCCCCTACGAGCAGTACTTC. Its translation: CASSIMGPPTPYEQYF.

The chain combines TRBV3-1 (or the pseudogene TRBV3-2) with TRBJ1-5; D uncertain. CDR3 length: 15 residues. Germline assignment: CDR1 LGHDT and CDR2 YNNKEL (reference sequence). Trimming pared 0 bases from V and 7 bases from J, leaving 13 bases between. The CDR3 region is CASSQDFTEMQPQHF. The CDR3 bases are TGTGCCAGCAGCCAAGATTTCACAGAGATGCAGCCCCAGCATTTT.

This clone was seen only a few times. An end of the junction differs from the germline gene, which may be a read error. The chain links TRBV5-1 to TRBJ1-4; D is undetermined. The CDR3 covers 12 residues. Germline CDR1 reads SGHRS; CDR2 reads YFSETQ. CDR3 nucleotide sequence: TGCGCGAGCAAAGACCAGAATGAAAAACTGTTTTTT. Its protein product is CASKDQNEKLFF.